These 32 T cell receptor beta chains share one sample of origin, sequenced in a study of T-cell memory formation after mild COVID-19. TCRdb re-analysed the 5' RACE reads in MiXCR, keeping a single row per CDR3 protein. The table lists about 350,000 distinct CDR3 sequences, approximately 22% of them singletons. What was sequenced was PBMCs or a T cell subset sorted from them (not recorded which). These receptors all stem from a man younger than 30 who had mild COVID-19 (a few samples of this study predate the infection). Cell type and time point are not known.

This clonotype has a handful of counts. The rearrangement joins TRBV4-3 to TRBJ2-1; possible D gene TRBD1, 5 bases. This CDR3 is 15 amino acids long. Germline CDR1 and CDR2: LGHNA and YSLEER. V was shortened by 9 bases and J by 0 bases, with 15 bases between the two germline ends. In DNA, the CDR3 is TGCGCCAGTCAGACAGCGATTAGCTCCTACAATGAGCAGTTCTTC. Its translation: CASQTAISSYNEQFF.

The sample holds a few counts of this clonotype. The rearrangement joins TRBV15 to TRBJ1-1, with D maybe TRBD1 (6 bases). V lost 5 bases and J 4 bases, leaving 17 bases between the germline ends. CDR3 length: 15 amino acids. Germline V gene data show CDR1 as LNHNV and CDR2 as YYDKDF (reference sequence). The DNA of the CDR3 is TGTGCCACCAGCCCCAAATCCAGGGGCCCCACTGAAGCTTTCTTT. Its translation is CATSPKSRGPTEAFF. Full variable domain (remainder filled in from reference TRBV15 and TRBJ1-1): DAMVIQNPRYQVTQFGKPVTLSCSQTLNHNVMYWYQQKSSQAPKLLFHYYDKDFNNEADTPDNFQSRRPNTSFCFLDIRSPGLGDTAMYLCATSPKSRGPTEAFFGQGTRLTVV.

This chain joins TRBV12-3 or TRBV12-4 and TRBJ2-7; D is possibly TRBD2 (6 bases). V lost 5 bases, J lost 3 bases, and 11 bases lay in between. This CDR3 comprises 13 residues. CDR3 DNA sequence: TGTGCCAGCAGTCGCGGGACCCTCTACGAGCAGTACTTC. Translating gives CASSRGTLYEQYF.

This clonotype was seen at least ten times. The rearrangement uses TRBV5-1 and TRBJ2-3, with 7 nucleotides matching TRBD2. J lost 6 bases, V lost 2 bases, and 3 bases had no gene match. There are 13 residues in the CDR3. CDR1 and CDR2 (germline): SGHRS, YFSETQ. The CDR3 nucleotides read TGCGCCAGCAGCTTCGATAGCGGGGATACGCAGTATTTT. The encoded protein is CASSFDSGDTQYF.

The chain recombines TRBV7-3 with TRBJ2-3; D gene unclear. Germline assignment: CDR1 SGHTA and CDR2 FQGTGA. V lost 5 bases and J lost 6, with 9 bases in between. CDR3 length equals 12 residues. Here the CDR3 reads CASSQPSDTQYF. DNA for the CDR3: TGTGCCAGCAGCCAACCGAGTGATACGCAGTATTTT.

This clonotype was recorded a few times. The chain couples TRBV24-1 to TRBJ2-3; a possible D gene is TRBD2 (6 bases). V lost 4 bases and J lost 6, with 10 bases in between. The CDR3 extends over 13 amino acids. Germline V CDR1 and CDR2: KGHDR, SFDVKD. CDR3 loop: CATSELGRDTQYF. DNA of the CDR3: TGTGCCACCAGTGAGCTGGGGAGGGATACGCAGTATTTT.

This clonotype showed up just a few times. CDR3 amino acids: CAGQQGPSATQYF. The CDR3 DNA is TGTGCCGGACAACAGGGCCCTTCTGCTACGCAGTATTTT. The gene calls are TRBV10-3 and TRBJ2-3, with D perhaps matching TRBD1 (6 bases). Germline V gene sequence: CDR1 ENHRY, CDR2 SYGVKD. The CDR3 contains 13 residues. V lost 11 bases, J lost 8 bases, and 20 bases lay in between.

This clonotype was counted ten times or more. The CDR3 sequence is CASSFGLSMGTGELFF. The CDR3 DNA follows: TGTGCCAGCAGTTTTGGACTCTCAATGGGGACCGGGGAGCTGTTTTTT. The V call is TRBV28, the J call TRBJ2-2; the D gene is possibly TRBD2 (5 bases). V lost 3 bases, J lost 5 bases, and 16 bases lay in between. This CDR3 is built from 16 residues. CDR1 and CDR2 (germline): MDHEN, SYDVKM.

The chain couples TRBV11-2 to TRBJ2-7; D is ambiguous. With 1 base removed from V and 5 bases from J, the gap between germline ends came to 6 bases. Germline CDR1 and CDR2: SGHAT and FQNNGV. The CDR3 consists of 12 residues. CDR3 sequence: CASSLVVDEQYF. CDR3 DNA sequence: TGTGCCAGCAGCTTAGTCGTTGACGAGCAGTACTTC.

Concerning this clonotype itself: A single base separates this from a much larger clone, so it may be a read error. The gene calls are TRBV7-9 and TRBJ2-2; D gene ambiguous. Trimming removed 5 bases at V and 4 bases at J, with 14 bases between. Per the germline V gene, CDR1 is SEHNR and CDR2 is FQNEAQ (reference sequence). The CDR3 has 15 residues. The CDR3 coding sequence is TGTGCCAGCAGCCCTACCGCGCCCAGCACCGGGGAGCTGTTTTTT. As protein: CASSPTAPSTGELFF.

The CDR3 here is CASNRVGGEAFF. The CDR3 coding sequence is TGTGCCAGTAACAGGGTCGGCGGTGAAGCTTTCTTT. The chain recombines TRBV19 with TRBJ1-1, with TRBD1 as a possible D gene (6 bases). There are 12 residues in the CDR3. CDR1 is LNHDA and CDR2 is SQIVND in the germline V gene (reference sequence). Trimming stripped 7 bases from V and 7 bases from J, with 13 bases between.

This clonotype was observed a handful of times. The V call is TRBV7-9, the J call TRBJ2-1; 9 bases fit TRBD1. The CDR3 is 16 residues long. Germline assignment: CDR1 SEHNR and CDR2 FQNEAQ (reference sequence). V was pared by 0 bases and J by 2 bases, with 2 bases of the junction left unmatched. DNA for the CDR3: TGTGCCAGCAGCTTAGCCCGACAGGGGGCCTACAATGAGCAGTTCTTC. Its protein is CASSLARQGAYNEQFF.

This clonotype has just a few counts. The V gene is TRBV15, the J gene TRBJ2-5, with D perhaps matching TRBD1 (6 bases). The CDR3 has 13 residues. V was trimmed by 5 bases and J by 6 bases, leaving 13 bases between them. CDR1 is LNHNV, CDR2 YYDKDF, per germline (reference sequence). The CDR3 protein is CATSWGHGKTQYF. CDR3 nucleotides: TGTGCCACCAGCTGGGGACATGGAAAGACCCAGTACTTC.

J is TRBJ2-7 and V is TRBV7-8; D unclear. V lost 1 base and J lost 0, with 13 bases in between. CDR1 and CDR2 (germline): SGHVS, FQNEAQ. This CDR3 contains 16 residues. The CDR3 loop reads CASSLDPLRSSYEQYV. The CDR3 DNA reads TGTGCCAGCAGCTTAGACCCACTCCGGAGCTCCTACGAGCAGTACGTC.

This clonotype has only a few counts. The chain joins TRBV20-1 to TRBJ2-3, with D possibly being TRBD2 (5 bases). CDR1 is DFQATT and CDR2 is SNEGSKA in the germline V gene (reference sequence). The CDR3 is 11 amino acids. V lost 6 bases, J lost 9 bases, and 13 bases lay in between. In nucleotides, the CDR3 is TGCAGTGCCCGTGGGCCGGGGACGCAGTATTTT. Its protein is CSARGPGTQYF.

The chain links TRBV11-2 to TRBJ1-1; D is uncertain. V lost 1 base and J 7 bases, leaving 16 bases between the germline ends. The CDR3 totals 15 residues. Germline V lookup: CDR1 SGHAT, CDR2 FQNNGV. The CDR3 bases are TGTGCCAGCAGCTTAGTCACACCCCCGGGCGGTGAAGCTTTCTTT. Translated, it gives CASSLVTPPGGEAFF.

V is TRBV20-1 and J is TRBJ2-7, with unresolved D. Per the germline V gene, CDR1 is DFQATT and CDR2 is SNEGSKA (reference sequence). The CDR3 loop spans 12 amino acids. The V gene lost 2 bases and the J gene lost 4 bases, with 9 bases spanning the gap. CDR3 nucleotides: TGCAGTGCTAGAAAACAAGGATACGAGCAGTACGTC. Its protein is CSARKQGYEQYV.

The chain recombines TRBV28 with TRBJ2-2; 8 bases map to TRBD2. The length of the CDR3 is 12 residues. V lost 11 bases and J lost 3; bases outside the gene matches: 2. The germline gives CDR1 MDHEN, CDR2 SYDVKM. The CDR3 here is CASGGDTGELFF. CDR3 bases: TGTGCCTCGGGAGGGGACACCGGGGAGCTGTTTTTT.

The chain carries TRBV5-1 and TRBJ2-7, with a possible D match to TRBD1 (6 bases). CDR3 size: 16 residues. V was trimmed by 4 bases and J by 3 bases, leaving 20 bases between them. The V gene's germline CDR1 is SGHRS and CDR2 YFSETQ. CDR3 amino acids: CASSLAGTPKSYEQYF. The DNA for the CDR3 is TGCGCCAGCAGCCTGGCCGGGACACCTAAAAGCTACGAGCAGTACTTC. The full variable domain, completed using reference TRBV5-1 and TRBJ2-7, is KAGVTQTPRYLIKTRGQQVTLSCSPISGHRSVSWYQQTPGQGLQFLFEYFSETQRNKGNFPGRFSGRQFSNSRSEMNVSTLELGDSALYLCASSLAGTPKSYEQYFGPGTRLTVT.

This clonotype was recorded many times. The chain links TRBV29-1 to TRBJ2-2; 7 positions match TRBD1. The J segment lost 4 bases and the V segment lost 5 bases, leaving 7 bases of the junction unmatched. The CDR3 spans 14 residues. The germline V gene has CDR1 SQVTM and CDR2 ANQGSEA. The CDR3 loop is CSVQGQMGTGELFF. The CDR3 region has the DNA TGCAGCGTTCAGGGACAGATGGGCACCGGGGAGCTGTTTTTT.

This clonotype came up a few times. This chain uses TRBV20-1 with TRBJ1-1; 8 bases are shared with TRBD1. Unmatched junction bases numbered 6, after V lost 0 bases and J lost 3 bases. CDR3 length: 15 amino acids. CDR1 and CDR2 (germline): DFQATT, SNEGSKA (reference sequence). The CDR3 bases are TGCAGTGCTAGAGATCTCAGGGGGCCGGACACTGAAGCTTTCTTT. Protein: CSARDLRGPDTEAFF.

This sequence joins TRBV18 and TRBJ2-7; TRBD1 matches at 8 bases. This CDR3 is built from 15 residues. Germline CDR1 reads KGHSH; CDR2 reads LQKENI. Trimming took 3 bases from V and 5 from J; bases not matched to a gene: 9. CDR3: CASSPAGQGGNEQYF. The CDR3 DNA follows: TGTGCCAGCTCACCCGCCGGACAGGGAGGTAACGAGCAGTACTTC. Looking up the rest from reference TRBV18 and TRBJ2-7 gives the full variable domain: NAGVMQNPRHLVRRRGQEARLRCSPMKGHSHVYWYRQLPEEGLKFMVYLQKENIIDESGMPKERFSAEFPKEGPSILRIQQVVRGDSAAYFCASSPAGQGGNEQYFGPGTRLTVT.

This chain uses TRBV6-2 or TRBV6-3 with TRBJ1-1; D is perhaps TRBD1 (6 bases). Germline V CDR1 and CDR2: MNHEY, SVGEGT. V dropped 5 bases and J dropped 3 bases, with 16 bases sitting between them. This CDR3 is built from 15 residues. CDR3 in DNA: TGTGCCAGCAGTCCAACTCTCAGGGGAGACACTGAAGCTTTCTTT. This codes for CASSPTLRGDTEAFF.

The chain links TRBV12-3 or TRBV12-4 to TRBJ1-2, with D unresolved. V lost 4 bases and J 3 bases, leaving 6 bases between the germline ends. The CDR3 contains 12 residues. CDR3 coding DNA: TGTGCCAGCAGTTGGCGCGACTATGGCTACACCTTC. Protein: CASSWRDYGYTF.

This clonotype was counted a single time. This chain joins TRBV20-1 and TRBJ1-2; D call uncertain. The CDR3 is 14 residues long. Trimming pared 1 base from V and 4 bases from J, leaving 13 bases between. Germline-derived CDR1 and CDR2 are DFQATT and SNEGSKA (reference sequence). The DNA of the CDR3 is TGCAGTGCTAGAGGGGGAGGAATTGGCTATGGCTACACCTTC. It yields the protein CSARGGGIGYGYTF.

The chain links TRBV19 to TRBJ2-5; unclear D gene. This CDR3 has 14 residues. V gave up 3 bases and J gave up 1 base, with 9 bases separating them. Germline CDR1 LNHDA, CDR2 SQIVND (reference sequence). CDR3 sequence: CASSMSRSQETQYF. DNA of the CDR3: TGTGCCAGTAGTATGTCCCGGTCCCAAGAGACCCAGTACTTC.

This clonotype was detected a few times. The chain couples TRBV6-5 to TRBJ1-1; the D gene is possibly TRBD1 (5 bases). CDR1 is MNHEY and CDR2 is SVGAGI in the germline V gene. Deletions cut 1 base from V and 8 bases from J, with 5 bases between. The CDR3 consists of 11 residues. CDR3 sequence (DNA): TGTGCCAGCAGTTACTACAGGGAAGCTTTCTTT. Amino acid sequence: CASSYYREAFF.

In this sample, this clonotype turned up a few times. The chain uses TRBV12-3 or TRBV12-4 and TRBJ2-7; D is ambiguous. V lost 6 bases, J lost 6 bases, and 12 bases lay in between. CDR3 length equals 12 residues. CDR3 in DNA: TGTGCCAGCAGCCCCTCTTTGGGCGAGCAGTACTTC. It codes for CASSPSLGEQYF.

V gene TRBV29-1 combines with J gene TRBJ2-2; 8 bases are a match to TRBD1. V lost 3 bases to trimming and J lost 4 bases; unmatched junction nucleotides: 7. This CDR3 contains 15 residues. CDR1 SQVTM and CDR2 ANQGSEA come from the germline V gene. The DNA of the CDR3 is TGCAGCGTTGAGAAAGAGGGGACAGGCACCGGGGAGCTGTTTTTT. It is translated as CSVEKEGTGTGELFF.

V and J are TRBV19 and TRBJ2-3, with D perhaps matching TRBD2 (6 bases). The CDR3 length is 14 residues. V was clipped by 9 bases and J by 2 bases, with 15 bases between them. Looked up from germline, CDR1 is LNHDA and CDR2 is SQIVND (reference sequence). The CDR3, as DNA: TGTGCCAGCCACCGGCGGGGATACACAGATACGCAGTATTTT. Amino acids: CASHRRGYTDTQYF.

The chain uses TRBV4-3 and TRBJ1-1; maybe TRBD1 (5 bases). Deletions cut 4 bases from V and 2 bases from J, with 14 bases between. CDR3 length equals 15 residues. Germline V lookup: CDR1 LGHNA, CDR2 YSLEER. CDR3 protein: CASSREPQGNTEAFF. CDR3 DNA: TGCGCCAGCAGCCGAGAGCCCCAGGGAAACACTGAAGCTTTCTTT.

The chain has TRBV5-1 and TRBJ2-2; D is uncertain. Germline CDR1 SGHRS, CDR2 YFSETQ. The germline V and J ends were trimmed by 1 base and 1 base, with 5 bases remaining between them. This CDR3 contains 14 residues. The CDR3 spells CASSLLWNTGELFF. CDR3 in DNA: TGCGCCAGCAGCTTGTTATGGAACACCGGGGAGCTGTTTTTT.